Listed below are T cell receptor beta chains from one sample, sequenced in a study of blood T cell repertoires in COVID-19. The protocol was immunoSEQ multiplex PCR, while the TCRdb copy is restricted to in-frame clones and leaves out a portion. The data show under 200,000 clones, around nine tenths seen once. Sequencing was carried out using peripheral blood. These receptors were obtained from a man in his late teens or twenties with active or convalescent COVID-19. The conserved cysteine and the conserved F or W are not part of the CDR3 here. The order of the fields is V gene, CDR3 protein.

TRBV5-1 | ASSRADSSGEETQY
TRBV11-2 | ASSSGFGETQY
TRBV5-5 | ASSLSGTNEKLF
TRBV5-1 | ASSPPGGGGDTQY
TRBV19 | ASSPGTASGTDTQY
TRBV7-2 | ASSPERLGYEQY
TRBV12-3/TRBV12-4 | ASRDTTEAF
TRBV15 | ATSTGTGATGELF
TRBV10-1 | ASRSENTEAF
TRBV19 | ASSETGSNNSPLH
TRBV4-1 | ASSRPTPSGWNEQF
TRBV29-1 | SVAWGTSGGETQY
TRBV7-7 | ASSLSGTSYNEQF
TRBV5-1 | ASSLGTSGTPTDTQY
TRBV4-1 | ASSQDRTGVNGETQY
TRBV5-1 | ASSLEGTGSEKLF
TRBV29-1 | SVEILGLAGPTDTQY
TRBV15 | ATSRGEVSTQY
TRBV18 | ASSPEGDPRYGYT
TRBV18 | ASSPISRGADTQY
TRBV9 | ASSFTGDGYTEAF
TRBV5-8 | ASTTGGLGYT
TRBV20-1 | SASGDRDYNEQF
TRBV5-1 | ASKRTGDMTEAF
TRBV19 | ASSPRQGGPTNYGYT
TRBV6-5 | ASSQGISSYNEQF
TRBV3-1/TRBV3-2 | ASSHPNTGELF
TRBV7-9 | ASRPTSGLYEQY
TRBV3-1/TRBV3-2 | ASSSRDRGRAEAF
TRBV5-4 | ASSFGGGDTQY
TRBV11-2 | ASSERGSGATEAF
TRBV24-1 | ATSDPRDSQETQY
TRBV5-6 | ASSLGRRRYLYNEQF
TRBV6-6 | ASTPGSTGRYNEQF
TRBV6-6 | ASSPELSQETQY
TRBV28 | ASSFPQGYGYT
TRBV30 | AWCGLSSYEQY
TRBV3-1/TRBV3-2 | ASSQVVGARNNEQF
TRBV2 | ASSPRQGSSYNSPLH
TRBV28 | ASSFIQGTGYT
TRBV7-8 | ASSPYRASGGAPYNEQF
TRBV11-2 | ASSLGEGSYEQY
TRBV7-8 | ASSLDRSDTEAF
TRBV4-3 | ASSQADRVGTEAF
TRBV19 | ASSISGTDYGYT
TRBV28 | ASWDRYSEAF
TRBV29-1 | SVAFVSGGSYNEQF
TRBV27 | ASPHQGSGLAKNIQY
TRBV7-3 | ASSPETGLTEAF
TRBV11-2 | ASSFTDPSKPIY
TRBV6-6 | ASSFSGGANEQF
TRBV3-1/TRBV3-2 | ASSPKPFGAGELF
TRBV7-2 | ASSLSPAGVYGYT
TRBV5-4 | ASSLGGGEQF
TRBV18 | ASSPLDRGNSPLH